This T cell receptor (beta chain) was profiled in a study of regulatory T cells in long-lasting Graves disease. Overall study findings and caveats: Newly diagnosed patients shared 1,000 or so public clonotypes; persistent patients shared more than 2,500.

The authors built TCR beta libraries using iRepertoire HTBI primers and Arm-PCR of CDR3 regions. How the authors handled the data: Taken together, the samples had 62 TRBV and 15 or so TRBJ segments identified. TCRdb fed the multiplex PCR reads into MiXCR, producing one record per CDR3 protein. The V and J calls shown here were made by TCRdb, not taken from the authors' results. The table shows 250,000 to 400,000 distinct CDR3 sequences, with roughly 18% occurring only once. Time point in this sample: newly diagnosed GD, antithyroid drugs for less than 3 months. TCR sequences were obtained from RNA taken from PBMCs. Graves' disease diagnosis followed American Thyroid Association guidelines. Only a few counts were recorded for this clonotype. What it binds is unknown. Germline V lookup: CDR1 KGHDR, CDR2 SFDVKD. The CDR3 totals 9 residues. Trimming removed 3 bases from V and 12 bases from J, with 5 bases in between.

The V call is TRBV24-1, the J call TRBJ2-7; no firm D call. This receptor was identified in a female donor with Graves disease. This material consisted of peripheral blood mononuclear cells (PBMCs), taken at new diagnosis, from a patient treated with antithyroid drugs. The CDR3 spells CATSDVAYF. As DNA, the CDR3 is TGTGCCACCAGTGATGTTGCGTACTTC.